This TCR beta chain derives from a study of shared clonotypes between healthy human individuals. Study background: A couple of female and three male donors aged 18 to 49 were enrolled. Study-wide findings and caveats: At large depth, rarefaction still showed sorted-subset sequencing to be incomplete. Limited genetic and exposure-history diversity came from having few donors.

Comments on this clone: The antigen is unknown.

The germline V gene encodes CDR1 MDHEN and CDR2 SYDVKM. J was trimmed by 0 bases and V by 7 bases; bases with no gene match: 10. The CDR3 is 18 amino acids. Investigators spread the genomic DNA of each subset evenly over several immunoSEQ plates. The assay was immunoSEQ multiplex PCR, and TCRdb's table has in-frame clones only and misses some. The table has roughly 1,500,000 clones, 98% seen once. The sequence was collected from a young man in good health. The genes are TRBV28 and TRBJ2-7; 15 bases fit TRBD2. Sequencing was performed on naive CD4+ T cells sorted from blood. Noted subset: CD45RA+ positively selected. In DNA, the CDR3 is TGTGCCAGCATCCCCGGGACTAGCGGGAGGACGAGCTCCTACGAGCAGTACTTC. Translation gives CASIPGTSGRTSSYEQYF.